Described below is a single T cell receptor (beta chain) sequence and its context. Its target is unknown. The data stem from a study of T cell responses to AZD1222 COVID-19 vaccine. Findings and caveats of the study: The sample set comprised mostly white British donors with more females, and clonal diversity was possibly underestimated.

Assay: immunoSEQ multiplex PCR; the TCRdb copy retains only in-frame clones and omits some. The sample lists tens of thousands of clones, 60% to 85% occurring once. The receptor's source is an adult in good health. This specimen consisted of peripheral blood, obtained on day 0 of AZD1222 vaccination.

The CDR3 region has the DNA TGTGCCAGCAGTTACCGGCGACAGAACCTCGCAACTAATGAAAAACTGTTTTTT. This translates into CASSYRRQNLATNEKLFF. V usage is TRBV6-2 or TRBV6-3 and J usage is TRBJ1-4, with D perhaps TRBD1 (5 bases). V gave up 2 bases and J gave up 0 bases, with 16 bases separating them. Germline V gene lookup returns CDR1 MNHEY and CDR2 SVGEGT. The CDR3 consists of 18 residues.